In this sample, the clone carrying this T cell receptor (beta chain) turned up once. Authors' processing steps: Reference gene primer amplification in the assay estimated nucleated cell counts. Clones were sequenced by immunoSEQ multiplex PCR, and TCRdb holds only the in-frame ones, with some missing. That table furnishes V, J and clone size, whereas the DNA furnished D and trimming. The table records about 120,000 clones, approximately 80% of them present only once. These data are taken from a study of blood T cell repertoires in COVID-19. Across the study: COVID-19 samples collected from the United States, Italy and Spain covered acute and convalescent phases. From T cells, B-cell-depleted T cells, or PBMCs came the material, which was cDNA or gDNA.

The CDR3 loop spans 15 amino acids. Germline lookup yields CDR1 SGHRS and CDR2 YFSETQ. The germline V and J ends were trimmed by 3 bases and 2 bases, with 12 bases remaining between them. This receptor was taken from a human donor in a cohort sampled during active COVID-19. Sequencing was performed on peripheral blood. The chain carries TRBV5-1 and TRBJ2-1; the D gene is possibly TRBD1 (6 bases). CDR3 in amino acids: CASSSGGQTYNEQFF. The CDR3 DNA follows: TGCGCCAGCAGCTCTGGTGGACAGACCTACAATGAGCAGTTCTTC.